This T cell receptor beta chain was recorded in a study of T and B cells in COVID-19 patients. Study in general: COVID-19 patients gave peripheral blood either during active infection or after recovery. Comorbidities linked to unfavorable COVID-19 outcome were present in about 90% of the roughly 20 active-infection patients. The recovered cohort's median age was around 30 years, versus less than 70 years in active infection. Study-wide results and caveats: In COVID-19 patients, T cell receptor beta variable and joining gene use was reportedly strongly skewed.

This CDR3 is 14 amino acids long. Germline V CDR1 and CDR2: MNHNY, SVGAGI (reference sequence). V gave up 2 bases and J gave up 0 bases, with 7 bases separating them. A word on this clonotype: Its specificity is unknown.

BIOMED2 TRB-A/B primer pools were used in multiplex TRB PCR. MiXCR, run by TCRdb on the multiplex PCR reads, gives a single entry per CDR3 protein. The table lists fewer than 15,000 distinct CDR3 sequences, almost 30% of them singletons. Blood genomic DNA input for TRB amplification was roughly 250-500 ng. The sequenced sample was blood. The receptor was derived from a human donor who had recovered from COVID-19. The rearrangement joins TRBV6-6 to TRBJ1-2; D is unresolved. As DNA, the CDR3 is TGTGCCAGCAGTTACGTGGACCCTAACTATGGCTACACCTTC. Protein: CASSYVDPNYGYTF.